A single sample is the source of the 5 T cell receptor beta chains below, sequenced in a study of radiation and T cells in renal cell carcinoma. The time point was: blood 4 weeks post-SBRT, at nephrectomy. Noted treatment: 15 Gy SBRT to primary tumor, nephrectomy 4 weeks later. Measured with immunoSEQ multiplex PCR; TCRdb has only the in-frame clones, and not every one. Counted here are under 200,000 clones, about 87% occurring once; the ten biggest clones make up 11%. Sequencing used blood, obtained from a patient whose treatment included radiotherapy and nephrectomy. The source is a woman between 45 and 60 years old with renal cell carcinoma.

CDR3: CASSSGGQGAGNTIYF. In DNA form, the CDR3 reads TGCGCCAGCAGCTCGGGTGGACAGGGGGCTGGAAACACCATATATTTT. This chain connects TRBV5-1 to TRBJ1-3, with 10 bases identical to TRBD1. From germline, CDR1 is SGHRS and CDR2 YFSETQ. V trimming: 3 bases; J trimming: 2 bases; junction bases outside the gene matches: 5. This CDR3 is built from 16 residues.

The chain uses TRBV7-2 and TRBJ2-2; the match to TRBD2 covers 8 bases. The CDR3 is made up of 15 amino acids. Germline assignment: CDR1 SGHTA and CDR2 FQGNSA. V shed 1 base and J 9 bases; nucleotides not matched to a gene: 7. The CDR3 DNA is TGTGCCAGCAGCTTAGGCGGGACTAGTTCCCGGGAGCTGTTTTTT. It is translated as CASSLGGTSSRELFF.

This chain links TRBV7-2 with TRBJ1-2; D is unresolved. The germline V gene encodes CDR1 SGHTA and CDR2 FQGNSA. V gave up 1 base and J gave up 2 bases, with 8 bases separating them. CDR3 length: 14 residues. The CDR3 is CASSLDPQNYGYTF. Here the CDR3 DNA reads TGTGCCAGCAGCTTAGATCCGCAGAACTATGGCTACACCTTC. Supplemented by reference TRBV7-2 and TRBJ1-2, the full variable domain reads GAGVSQSPSNKVTEKGKDVELRCDPISGHTALYWYRQSLGQGLEFLIYFQGNSAPDKSGLPSDRFSAERTGGSVSTLTIQRTQQEDSAVYLCASSLDPQNYGYTFGSGTRLTVV.

The chain has TRBV4-2 and TRBJ2-1; 11 bases are a match to TRBD2. The CDR3 is 14 residues long. The junction had 3 bases not matched to a gene; V was cut back by 4 bases and J by 7 bases. From germline, CDR1 is LGHNA and CDR2 YNFKEQ. CDR3 nucleotide sequence: TGTGCCAGCAGCCTAGCGGGGGGGGAAAATGAGCAGTTCTTC. Protein: CASSLAGGENEQFF.

The rearrangement links TRBV6-1 to TRBJ1-3; D is ambiguous. Germline CDR1 is MNHNS and CDR2 is SASEGT. Trimming removed 7 bases from V and 7 bases from J, with 14 bases in between. The CDR3 consists of 13 residues. In DNA, the CDR3 is TGTGCCAGCACCCTGCTCCCGGGGAACACCATATATTTT. As protein: CASTLLPGNTIYF.